This T cell receptor (beta chain) came from a study of T cell clones after liver transplantation. Across the whole study: Pre-transplant mixed lymphocyte reactions yielded third-party-reactive TCRbeta sequences as comparators for graft-donor-reactive sequences. Three of the eight recipients were HCV-positive; the rest had non-autoimmune, non-viral transplant indications. Draws occurred before transplant, before withdrawal, and after complete or failed withdrawal.

Study-level results: Post-transplant, graft-donor-reactive CD4 TCRbeta sequences in blood dropped significantly in most of the 8 subjects.

Sequencing was performed with immunoSEQ multiplex PCR; in TCRdb, only in-frame clones are kept and a portion is missing. The sample includes tens of thousands of clones, 80% of them seen just once. The ends lost 7 bases at V and 6 bases at J; junction bases unmatched: 10. The CDR3 extends over 15 amino acids. The germline V gene has CDR1 LNHDA and CDR2 SQIVND (reference sequence). This clone was detected only once. What it binds is not known. This chain uses TRBV19 with TRBJ2-2; 8 bases match TRBD1. This TCR was recovered from a human patient who received a liver transplant. Some of the T cells might come from the graft donor. The material was CD4+ T cells from blood, obtained 12 months after liver transplant. The CDR3 spells CASKNQGAIPGELFF. The CDR3, as DNA: TGTGCCAGTAAGAACCAGGGGGCGATACCCGGGGAGCTGTTTTTT.